The clone carrying this TCR beta chain turned up a few times. Diagnoses were made from clinical symptoms, serum measures (thyroxine and TRAb), thyroid ultrasound and orbital computed tomography. The data derive from a study of T cells in Graves' hyperthyroidism and ophthalmopathy. RNA transcripts gave rise to amplified TCR beta CDR3 regions. The HTBI primer set was used in a first-round RT-PCR of the TCR CDR3. Each CDR3 protein gets one entry after TCRdb re-called the multiplex PCR reads with MiXCR. Of hundreds of thousands of distinct CDR3 sequences listed, 15% to 19% are singletons. The length of the CDR3 is 16 residues. CDR1 is MNHEY and CDR2 is SVGEGT in the germline V gene. V shed 0 bases and J 7 bases; nucleotides not matched to a gene: 8.

The gene calls are TRBV6-2 or TRBV6-3 and TRBJ2-1, with 8 bases matching TRBD1. The TCR sequence derives from a woman between 18 and 30 years old with Graves' hyperthyroidism that later progressed to Graves' ophthalmopathy. Material: blood. The CDR3 DNA reads as TGTGCCAGCAGTTACTCTGGCAGGGGGCAGGGGAATGAGCAGTTCTTC. Protein sequence: CASSYSGRGQGNEQFF.